What follows are 24 T cell receptor beta chains derived from one specimen sequenced in a study of CD8 T cells in ankylosing spondylitis (dated by TCRdb to between 2016 and 2019). Beyond this particular receptor, the publication reports: A TCR beta motif made up of several highly homologous amino acid variants appeared to be characteristic of blood from ankylosing spondylitis patients.

To prepare the library, 5' RACE was applied. The listed sequencing device is Illumina HiSeq 2500. TCRdb reworked the public reads: Q25 trimming with fastp, MiXCR clone assembly, productive beta chains retained. Entries are consolidated by CDR3 protein sequence, retaining the most common genes and DNA. Within this sample are about 540,000 distinct CDR3 sequences, with approximately 11% of them counted one time only. The ten largest clones add up to about 6.8% of the sample. These receptors have no known antigen. Sequenced: blood, either unsorted or a sorted T cell fraction (not recorded which). All receptors derive from a male donor with ankylosing spondylitis.

The V and J genes are TRBV11-2 and TRBJ2-3; 7 nucleotides line up with TRBD2. Per the germline V gene, CDR1 is SGHAT and CDR2 is FQNNGV. V lost 4 bases to trimming and J lost 0 bases; unmatched junction nucleotides: 7. The CDR3 is 16 amino acids. CDR3 residues: CASSSRYSGSTDTQYF. As DNA, the CDR3 is TGTGCCAGCAGCTCCCGCTATAGCGGGAGCACAGATACGCAGTATTTT.

This clonotype was recorded a few times. The CDR3 protein is CASSAADISGNTIYF. The CDR3 DNA reads TGTGCCAGCAGCGCGGCGGACATCTCTGGAAACACCATATATTTT. This chain uses TRBV9 with TRBJ1-3; D might be TRBD1 (5 bases). Trimming stripped 3 bases from V and 0 bases from J, with 10 bases between. The CDR3 is made up of 15 amino acids. Germline CDR1 and CDR2: SGDLS and YYNGEE.

This clonotype appeared a few times. The V and J genes are TRBV18 and TRBJ2-7; 12 bases map to TRBD1. Germline V gene data show CDR1 as KGHSH and CDR2 as LQKENI. V trimming: 6 bases; J trimming: 3 bases; junction bases outside the gene matches: 6. CDR3 length: 15 residues. CDR3 loop: CASSRGTGGFYEQYV. The CDR3 coding sequence is TGTGCCAGCTCCCGGGGGACAGGGGGCTTCTACGAGCAGTACGTC.

The chain combines TRBV20-1 with TRBJ2-3, with a tentative D call TRBD2 (5 bases). Trimming took 6 bases from V and 4 from J, leaving 11 bases between them. The CDR3 sequence is 12 residues long. Germline lookup yields CDR1 DFQATT and CDR2 SNEGSKA (reference sequence). CDR3: CSAERVADTQYF. In DNA form, the CDR3 reads TGCAGTGCGGAGAGGGTGGCAGATACGCAGTATTTT.

This clonotype was detected a few times. The chain couples TRBV4-2 to TRBJ2-5; D remains ambiguous. The CDR3 extends over 13 amino acids. CDR1 is LGHNA, CDR2 YNFKEQ, per germline. The V gene lost 0 bases and the J gene lost 7 bases, with 9 bases spanning the gap. This CDR3 is CASSQEHEWTQYF. The CDR3 DNA reads TGTGCCAGCAGCCAAGAGCACGAGTGGACCCAGTACTTC.

This clonotype was found a few times. The rearrangement links TRBV11-2 to TRBJ2-1, with D unresolved. Trimming left V 1 base short and J 3 bases short, with 7 bases between. The length of the CDR3 is 14 residues. Germline CDR1 SGHAT, CDR2 FQNNGV. The CDR3 bases are TGTGCCAGCAGCTTAGTCGTGGACTACAATGAGCAGTTCTTC. It codes for CASSLVVDYNEQFF. The complete variable domain, with remaining parts taken from reference TRBV11-2 and TRBJ2-1, reads EAGVAQSPRYKIIEKRQSVAFWCNPISGHATLYWYQQILGQGPKLLIQFQNNGVVDDSQLPKDRFSAERLKGVDSTLKIQPAKLEDSAVYLCASSLVVDYNEQFFGPGTRLTVL.

The chain combines TRBV10-2 with TRBJ2-2, with 11 positions matching TRBD2. The CDR3 spans 15 residues. Germline CDR1 reads WSHSY; CDR2 reads SAAADI. V lost 6 bases, J lost 1 base, and 1 base stayed unmatched. The CDR3 DNA sequence: TGCGCCAGCAGGGGGACTAGCGGGAACACCGGGGAGCTGTTTTTT. Translated: CASRGTSGNTGELFF.

This clonotype was detected only a few times. The genes are TRBV5-1 and TRBJ1-2; TRBD1 agrees at 8 bases. The CDR3 is 16 amino acids. After removal of 0 bases from V and 6 bases from J, the junction contained 10 bases not matched to a gene. In germline, CDR1 is SGHRS, CDR2 YFSETQ. This CDR3 is CASSLGQGPVIDGYTF. The CDR3 nucleotides are TGCGCCAGCAGCTTGGGACAGGGGCCGGTAATTGATGGCTACACCTTC.

The sample holds a few counts of this clonotype. The chain has TRBV9 and TRBJ2-1, with 8 bases matching TRBD2. This CDR3 contains 14 residues. Germline V gene data show CDR1 as SGDLS and CDR2 as YYNGEE. V was clipped by 2 bases and J by 9 bases; unmatched bases: 7. CDR3 in amino acids: CASSVGTSGLEQFF. CDR3 coding DNA: TGTGCCAGCAGCGTTGGAACTAGCGGACTTGAGCAGTTCTTC.

The rearrangement uses TRBV5-1 and TRBJ2-5; the D gene could be TRBD1 or TRBD2 (5 bases each). Trimming stripped 4 bases from V and 5 bases from J, with 15 bases between. The CDR3 totals 14 residues. The germline CDR1 and CDR2 sequences are SGHRS and YFSETQ. The CDR3 reads CASSPENEGETQYF. DNA for the CDR3: TGCGCCAGCAGCCCGGAAAATGAGGGGGAGACCCAGTACTTC.

V usage is TRBV20-1 and J usage is TRBJ2-1; D is perhaps TRBD1 (6 bases). V was trimmed by 0 bases and J by 0 bases, leaving 12 bases between them. The germline V gene encodes CDR1 DFQATT and CDR2 SNEGSKA (reference sequence). The CDR3 loop spans 16 amino acids. CDR3 loop: CSARDQGQVSYNEQFF. CDR3 nucleotides: TGCAGTGCTAGAGATCAGGGGCAGGTCTCCTACAATGAGCAGTTCTTC.

This chain joins TRBV27 and TRBJ2-2, with 9 bases identical to TRBD2. Losses at the gene ends were 7 bases for V and 2 bases for J; bases not matched to a gene: 8. The germline CDR1 and CDR2 sequences are MNHEY and SMNVEV (reference sequence). This CDR3 spans 16 amino acids. The CDR3 DNA reads as TGTGCCAGCAATCCTAGCGGGACCGCTAACACCGGGGAGCTGTTTTTT. Translation: CASNPSGTANTGELFF.

Only a few counts were recorded for this clonotype. This rearrangement joins TRBV7-9 to TRBJ2-1; maybe TRBD1 (6 bases). Looked up from germline, CDR1 is SEHNR and CDR2 is FQNEAQ (reference sequence). V gave up 2 bases and J gave up 9 bases, with 11 bases separating them. The CDR3 is 13 residues long. The CDR3 DNA is TGTGCCAGCAGCTTAACAGGGCTGGGTGAGCAGTTCTTC. It codes for CASSLTGLGEQFF.

This clonotype was found a few times. The rearrangement links TRBV6-5 to TRBJ2-2; D not resolved. V was cut by 0 bases and J by 0 bases, with 11 bases left in between. The CDR3 extends over 17 amino acids. Germline CDR1 MNHEY, CDR2 SVGAGI. The CDR3, as DNA: TGTGCCAGCAGTTACTCCCATAGGCGTACGAACACCGGGGAGCTGTTTTTT. Its translation is CASSYSHRRTNTGELFF.

This clonotype turned up a few times. The V call is TRBV11-2, the J call TRBJ2-1; the D is unclear. The germline V gene has CDR1 SGHAT and CDR2 FQNNGV. CDR3 length: 13 amino acids. V dropped 1 base and J dropped 12 bases, with 13 bases sitting between them. For the CDR3, the DNA is TGTGCCAGCAGCTTAGTCACACTGGGCCGGCAGTTCTTC. This encodes CASSLVTLGRQFF. Based on the CDR3 plus reference TRBV11-2 and TRBJ2-1, the full variable domain is EAGVAQSPRYKIIEKRQSVAFWCNPISGHATLYWYQQILGQGPKLLIQFQNNGVVDDSQLPKDRFSAERLKGVDSTLKIQPAKLEDSAVYLCASSLVTLGRQFFGPGTRLTVL.

J is TRBJ2-7 and V is TRBV20-1; 8 bases align to TRBD1. Trimming cost V 6 bases and J 5 bases; bases outside gene matches: 6. Looked up from germline, CDR1 is DFQATT and CDR2 is SNEGSKA (reference sequence). This CDR3 region has 12 residues. CDR3 sequence: CSAAGQGDEQYV. The CDR3 DNA reads as TGCAGTGCAGCAGGACAGGGAGACGAGCAGTACGTC.

The CDR3 loop reads CASSQVGLDEQFF. The CDR3 DNA follows: TGCGCCAGCAGCCAAGTAGGGCTAGACGAGCAGTTCTTC. V and J are TRBV4-1 and TRBJ2-1; D unclear. V was trimmed by 1 base and J by 10 bases, leaving 11 bases between them. Germline V gives CDR1 MGHRA, CDR2 YSYEKL. This CDR3 region has 13 residues.

This clonotype appeared a few times. The J gene is TRBJ2-3, the V gene TRBV10-1, with D possibly TRBD2 on 6 matching bases. The germline V gene encodes CDR1 WNHNN and CDR2 SYGVQD (reference sequence). The CDR3 has 17 amino acids. V shed 6 bases and J shed 2 bases, with 21 bases lying between them. The CDR3 DNA reads as TGCGCCAGCAGCCTCCCCCGGGACGCGGGACTCACAGATACGCAGTATTTT. As protein: CASSLPRDAGLTDTQYF.

In this sample, this clonotype turned up many times. The rearrangement joins TRBV3-1 to TRBJ2-6; the D is unclear. V dropped 0 bases and J dropped 0 bases, with 3 bases sitting between them. Germline V gives CDR1 LGHDT, CDR2 YNNKEL (reference sequence). The CDR3 length is 15 residues. The CDR3 here is CASSQDVSGANVLTF. The CDR3 DNA is TGTGCCAGCAGCCAAGACGTCTCTGGGGCCAACGTCCTGACTTTC.

The table lists this clonotype with a few counts. The V gene is TRBV20-1, the J gene TRBJ2-3; 11 bases map to TRBD2. Germline V gene lookup returns CDR1 DFQATT and CDR2 SNEGSKA (reference sequence). The CDR3 totals 17 residues. The V gene end was trimmed by 0 bases and the J gene end by 0 bases; junction bases not matched to a gene: 5. Here the CDR3 DNA reads TGCAGTGCTAGAGAGGCGGGGACTAGCGGCAGCACAGATACGCAGTATTTT. This sequence encodes CSAREAGTSGSTDTQYF.

This clonotype occurred a few times. J is TRBJ2-7 and V is TRBV14; D gene unclear. The CDR3 is 16 residues long. The V and J ends lost 4 bases and 6 bases respectively, with 22 bases between them. Germline CDR1 reads SGHDN; CDR2 reads FVKESK. CDR3 DNA: TGTGCCAGCAGCCCAAGGACCGGCCTTAACTCCGCCGAGCAGTACTTC. This encodes CASSPRTGLNSAEQYF. Complete variable domain (other parts from reference TRBV14 and TRBJ2-7): EAGVTQFPSHSVIEKGQTVTLRCDPISGHDNLYWYRRVMGKEIKFLLHFVKESKQDESGMPNNRFLAERTGGTYSTLKVQPAELEDSGVYFCASSPRTGLNSAEQYFGPGTRLTVT.

The genes are TRBV20-1 and TRBJ1-2; 8 nucleotides line up with TRBD1. This CDR3 is built from 13 residues. The trim removed 5 bases at V and 2 bases at J, leaving 4 bases unmatched. The germline gives CDR1 DFQATT, CDR2 SNEGSKA (reference sequence). The CDR3 sequence: CSAPGGKNYGYTF. CDR3 nucleotide sequence: TGCAGTGCTCCAGGGGGCAAGAACTATGGCTACACCTTC.

The chain employs TRBV24-1 and TRBJ1-6; D remains ambiguous. The V gene lost 4 bases and the J gene lost 6 bases, with 6 bases spanning the gap. CDR3 length: 13 residues. The germline gives CDR1 KGHDR, CDR2 SFDVKD. CDR3 nucleotides: TGTGCCACCAGTGAAAGACCTAATTCACCCCTCCACTTT. This codes for CATSERPNSPLHF.

The rearrangement links TRBV6-1 to TRBJ1-2; D is perhaps TRBD1 (5 bases). This CDR3 has 13 residues. V was trimmed by 6 bases and J by 4 bases, leaving 12 bases between them. Germline V gene lookup returns CDR1 MNHNS and CDR2 SASEGT. The CDR3 coding sequence is TGTGCCAGCAGCCTCAGGGTCTCCTATGGCTACACCTTC. Translation: CASSLRVSYGYTF.